This TCR beta chain appears in the sequencing data of a study of blood T cells in healthy people across ages. This clonotype was recorded at least ten times. Its specificity is not known. Study-level results: Estimates of total diversity, which came from one million sequenced T cells, were considered to be underestimates. Correlation between TCR beta diversity and naive T cell percentage was strong. In the absence of known donor CMV status, changes in expanded clonotypes were possibly confounded.

A second PCR, run for roughly 7 to 12 cycles, used a sample-barcoded 5' primer plus a J-beta primer mix. Unique molecular identifiers of 12 random nucleotides labeled each cDNA. Each CDR3 protein is one row after TCRdb ran MiXCR on the 5' RACE reads. The data contain roughly 1.4 million distinct CDR3 sequences, roughly 64% of them seen just once; the ten biggest clones take up under 8.5%. Germline CDR1 is MGHRA and CDR2 is YSYEKL. The CDR3 consists of 14 residues. J gave up 4 bases and V 1 base, and 0 bases lay outside the gene matches. The TCR comes from a man aged 18-30 years in good health. The chain links TRBV4-1 to TRBJ2-7; TRBD2 aligns across 11 bases. Material for sequencing was blood. The CDR3 loop reads CASSQASGRYEQYF. CDR3 nucleotide sequence: TGCGCCAGCAGCCAAGCTAGCGGGAGGTACGAGCAGTACTTC.